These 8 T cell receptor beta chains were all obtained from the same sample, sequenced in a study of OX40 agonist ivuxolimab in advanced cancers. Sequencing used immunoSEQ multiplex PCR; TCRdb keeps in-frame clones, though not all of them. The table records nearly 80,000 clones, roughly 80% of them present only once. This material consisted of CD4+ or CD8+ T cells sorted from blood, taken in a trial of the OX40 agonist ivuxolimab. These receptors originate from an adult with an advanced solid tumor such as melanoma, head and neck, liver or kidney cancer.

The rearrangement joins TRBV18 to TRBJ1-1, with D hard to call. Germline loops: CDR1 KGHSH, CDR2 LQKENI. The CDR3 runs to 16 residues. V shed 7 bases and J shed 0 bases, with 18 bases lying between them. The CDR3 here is CASLVTVHPMNTEAFF. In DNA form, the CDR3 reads TGTGCCAGCTTAGTGACGGTACACCCCATGAACACTGAAGCTTTCTTT.

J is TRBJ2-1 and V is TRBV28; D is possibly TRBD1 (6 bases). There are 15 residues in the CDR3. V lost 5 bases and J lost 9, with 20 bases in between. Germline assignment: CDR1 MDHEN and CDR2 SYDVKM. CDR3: CASSHRVLAAGEQFF. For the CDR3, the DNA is TGTGCCAGCAGTCACAGGGTATTGGCGGCGGGTGAGCAGTTCTTC. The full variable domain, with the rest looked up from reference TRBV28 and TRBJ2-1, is DVKVTQSSRYLVKRTGEKVFLECVQDMDHENMFWYRQDPGLGLRLIYFSYDVKMKEKGDIPEGYSVSREKKERFSLILESASTNQTSMYLCASSHRVLAAGEQFFGPGTRLTVL.

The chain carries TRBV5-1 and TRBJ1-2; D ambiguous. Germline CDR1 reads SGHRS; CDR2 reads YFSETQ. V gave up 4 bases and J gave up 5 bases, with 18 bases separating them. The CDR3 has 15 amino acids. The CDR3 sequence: CASSPTRSPTYGYTF. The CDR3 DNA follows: TGCGCCAGCAGCCCTACAAGGTCCCCCACTTATGGCTACACCTTC.

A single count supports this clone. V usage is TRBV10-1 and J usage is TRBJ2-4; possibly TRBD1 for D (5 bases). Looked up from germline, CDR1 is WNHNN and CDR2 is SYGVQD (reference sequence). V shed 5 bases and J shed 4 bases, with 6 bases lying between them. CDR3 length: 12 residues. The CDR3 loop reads CASSSGKNIQYF. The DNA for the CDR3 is TGCGCCAGCAGTTCAGGGAAAAACATTCAGTACTTC.

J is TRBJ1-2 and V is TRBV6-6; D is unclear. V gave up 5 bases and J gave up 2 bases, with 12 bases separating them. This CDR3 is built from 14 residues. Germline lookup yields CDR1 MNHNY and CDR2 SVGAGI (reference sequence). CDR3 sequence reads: CASSTGSLNYGYTF. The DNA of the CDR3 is TGTGCCAGCAGTACTGGGAGCCTGAACTATGGCTACACCTTC.

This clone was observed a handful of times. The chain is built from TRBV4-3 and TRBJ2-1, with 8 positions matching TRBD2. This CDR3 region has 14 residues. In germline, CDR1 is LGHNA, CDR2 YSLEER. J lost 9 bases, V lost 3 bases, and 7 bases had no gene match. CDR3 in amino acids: CASSQGLVVGEQFF. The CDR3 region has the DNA TGCGCCAGCAGCCAGGGACTAGTTGTTGGTGAGCAGTTCTTC.

The CDR3 coding sequence is TGTGCCAGCAGACGAACAGGGGGCAATGAGCAGTTCTTC. Translation gives CASRRTGGNEQFF. The rearrangement uses TRBV7-8 and TRBJ2-1; the match to TRBD1 covers 8 bases. Losses at the gene ends were 6 bases for V and 6 bases for J; bases not matched to a gene: 4. From germline, CDR1 is SGHVS and CDR2 FQNEAQ. This CDR3 comprises 13 residues.

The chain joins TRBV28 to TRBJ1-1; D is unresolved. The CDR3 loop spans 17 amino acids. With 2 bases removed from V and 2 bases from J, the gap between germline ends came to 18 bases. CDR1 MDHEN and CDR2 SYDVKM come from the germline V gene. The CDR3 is CASSLKGWYSENTEAFF. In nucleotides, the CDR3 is TGTGCCAGCAGTTTAAAAGGTTGGTACTCCGAAAACACTGAAGCTTTCTTT.